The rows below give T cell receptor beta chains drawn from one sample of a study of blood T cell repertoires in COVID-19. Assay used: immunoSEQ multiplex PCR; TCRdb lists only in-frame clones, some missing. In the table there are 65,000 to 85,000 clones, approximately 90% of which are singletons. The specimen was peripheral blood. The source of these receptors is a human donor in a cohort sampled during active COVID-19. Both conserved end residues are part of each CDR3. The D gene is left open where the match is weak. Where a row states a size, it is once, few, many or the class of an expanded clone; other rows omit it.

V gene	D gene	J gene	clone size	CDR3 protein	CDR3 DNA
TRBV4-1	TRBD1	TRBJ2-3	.	CASSQEQGALADTQYF	TGCGCCAGCAGCCAAGAACAGGGGGCGCTTGCAGATACGCAGTATTTT
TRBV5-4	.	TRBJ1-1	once	CASSLAYNTEAFF	TGTGCCAGCAGCTTGGCCTACAACACTGAAGCTTTCTTT
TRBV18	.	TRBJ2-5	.	CASSRTAKETQYF	TGTGCCAGCTCGAGGACAGCCAAAGAGACCCAGTACTTC
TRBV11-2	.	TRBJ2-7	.	CASSVSHESLYEQYF	TGTGCCAGCAGCGTATCTCACGAGAGCTTATACGAGCAGTACTTC
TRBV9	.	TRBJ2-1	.	CASSVGTGVDNEQFF	TGTGCCAGCAGCGTAGGGACGGGAGTAGACAATGAGCAGTTCTTC
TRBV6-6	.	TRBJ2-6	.	CASSYSGYSGANVLTF	TGTGCCAGCAGTTACTCCGGGTACTCTGGGGCCAACGTCCTGACTTTC
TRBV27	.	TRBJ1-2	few	CASSLGASAANYGYTF	TGTGCCAGCAGTTTGGGGGCCTCGGCGGCTAACTATGGCTACACCTTC
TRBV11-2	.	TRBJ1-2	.	CASSLDRVERVYGYTF	TGTGCCAGCAGCTTAGATCGAGTAGAGCGGGTCTATGGCTACACCTTC
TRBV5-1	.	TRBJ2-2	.	CASSLAFLAGELFF	TGCGCCAGCAGCTTGGCCTTCCTCGCGGGGGAGCTGTTTTTT
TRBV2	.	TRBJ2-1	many	CARRDTNNEQFF	TGTGCCAGACGGGACACTAACAATGAGCAGTTCTTC
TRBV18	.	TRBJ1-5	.	CASSPSEDSNQPQHF	TGTGCCAGCTCACCATCCGAGGATAGCAATCAGCCCCAGCATTTT
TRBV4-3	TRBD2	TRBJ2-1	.	CASSQSSGGYNEQFF	TGCGCCAGCAGCCAGAGTAGCGGGGGATACAATGAGCAGTTCTTC
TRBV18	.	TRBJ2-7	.	CASSPLGSSSYEQYF	TGTGCCAGCTCACCCCTAGGTAGCAGCTCCTACGAGCAGTACTTC
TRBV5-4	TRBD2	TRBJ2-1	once	CASSHRTSGVYNEQFF	TGTGCCAGCAGCCATCGGACTAGCGGGGTGTACAATGAGCAGTTCTTC